The present entry profiles one T cell receptor (beta chain) with its context. As yet, its antigen is unknown. Germline values: CDR1 SGHTA, CDR2 FQGNSA. The CDR3 extends over 15 amino acids. TRB cDNA was prepared as libraries by UMI-labeled 5' RACE. TCRdb re-called the 5' RACE reads; one entry per CDR3 protein, DNA not given. The table lists about 48,000 distinct CDR3 sequences, with about 15% in the top ten. The data belong to a study of CXCR3-negative and CXCR3-positive naive CD8 T cells. The study, taken as a whole, reports: The TRBV-TRBJ usage of naive CXCR3-negative and CXCR3-positive cells was similar, but that of memory cells differed. Memory CD8+ cells had much lower diversity, and both naive subsets had comparably high diversity. From TRB CDR3 properties, TCR strength was inferred; surface CD5 did not differ between naive subsets.

The V gene is TRBV7-2, the J gene TRBJ2-5; TCRdb proposes TRBD1, but this gene call is untestable without DNA. The sequence came from a human donor in good health. Some clones in this sample may be carry-over from other donors' samples. The sequenced material came from memory CD8+ T cells from blood. The CDR3: CASSLLGQGVETQYF.